A single sample is the source of the 32 T cell receptor beta chains below, sequenced in a study of early T cells in non-severe SARS-CoV-2 infection. TCRdb analysed the 5' RACE reads with MiXCR anew, one entry per CDR3 protein. The sample carries some 30,000 distinct CDR3 sequences, about 6.1% recorded once. The specimen sequenced was whole blood. These receptors all stem from an adult who was a healthcare worker with PCR-confirmed SARS-CoV-2 infection or an uninfected control (not recorded which).

The table lists this clonotype with a few counts. V gene TRBV6-5 combines with J gene TRBJ2-7; D ambiguous. Per germline, CDR1 MNHEY and CDR2 SVGAGI. Between the trimmed V and J ends, which lost 2 bases and 0 bases, there was a span of 11 bases. This CDR3 spans 15 amino acids. The CDR3 is CASSYSHVVSYEQYF. In DNA form, the CDR3 reads TGTGCCAGCAGTTACAGTCATGTAGTCTCCTACGAGCAGTACTTC.

This clonotype was found many times. The chain is built from TRBV12-3 or TRBV12-4 and TRBJ1-3; a weak D match, TRBD1 (5 bases). V shed 5 bases and J shed 0 bases, with 14 bases lying between them. CDR3 length: 16 amino acids. The DNA for the CDR3 is TGTGCCAGCAGTCAATGGCAGGGAAGCTCTGGAAACACCATATATTTT. Its translation: CASSQWQGSSGNTIYF.

This clonotype was counted between two and nine times. The genes are TRBV6-5 and TRBJ1-6; possible D gene TRBD1, 5 bases. Trimming left V 5 bases short and J 6 bases short, with 20 bases between. This CDR3 has 17 residues. Germline V gene lookup returns CDR1 MNHEY and CDR2 SVGAGI. This CDR3 reads CASSRQNGPGSNSPLHF. As DNA, the CDR3 is TGTGCCAGCAGTCGACAGAACGGGCCCGGTTCTAATTCACCCCTCCACTTT.

In this sample, this clonotype turned up many times. At one boundary the junction diverges from the germline segment, which might be a read error. The chain joins TRBV12-3 or TRBV12-4 to TRBJ2-7; TRBD1 agrees at 8 bases. The CDR3 contains 12 residues. CDR3 sequence reads: CASSLKPGQESF. CDR3 in DNA: TGTGCCAGCAGTTTAAAACCGGGACAGGAGTCCTTC.

This clonotype was detected ten times or more. The genes are TRBV27 and TRBJ2-3; 8 nucleotides match TRBD2. The CDR3 sequence is 14 residues long. Germline lookup yields CDR1 MNHEY and CDR2 SMNVEV (reference sequence). V lost 3 bases to trimming and J lost 4 bases; unmatched junction nucleotides: 3. CDR3 bases: TGTGCCAGCAGTTTGGGACTAGGGGCAGATACGCAGTATTTT. Protein: CASSLGLGADTQYF.

This clonotype was counted ten times or more. V is TRBV27 and J is TRBJ2-7, with 7 bases identical to TRBD2. With 6 bases clipped from V and 4 bases from J, the junction kept 18 bases outside the gene matches. The CDR3 has 17 amino acids. Germline assignment: CDR1 MNHEY and CDR2 SMNVEV (reference sequence). The chain's CDR3 is CASRSPVGAGAYYEQYF. The DNA of the CDR3 is TGTGCCAGCAGATCCCCAGTTGGTGCGGGAGCGTATTACGAGCAGTACTTC.

This clonotype was recorded at least ten times. CDR3 region: CSAREGSDEQFF. DNA for the CDR3: TGCAGCGCTCGGGAAGGATCCGATGAGCAGTTCTTC. The V call is TRBV29-1, the J call TRBJ2-1; tentatively, D is TRBD2 (5 bases). V gave up 7 bases and J gave up 8 bases, with 15 bases separating them. The CDR3 runs 12 residues. Germline-derived CDR1 and CDR2 are SQVTM and ANQGSEA.

There are many counts of this clonotype. The chain recombines TRBV19 with TRBJ1-2, with D hard to call. The V gene lost 3 bases and the J gene lost 4 bases, with 12 bases spanning the gap. Germline CDR1 LNHDA, CDR2 SQIVND (reference sequence). The CDR3 sequence is 14 residues long. CDR3 region: CASSISSGGYGYTF. In nucleotides, the CDR3 is TGTGCCAGTAGTATTAGTTCAGGCGGCTATGGCTACACCTTC. Together with reference TRBV19 and TRBJ1-2, the CDR3 gives the full variable domain: DGGITQSPKYLFRKEGQNVTLSCEQNLNHDAMYWYRQDPGQGLRLIYYSQIVNDFQKGDIAEGYSVSREKKESFPLTVTSAQKNPTAFYLCASSISSGGYGYTFGSGTRLTVV.

This clonotype was counted at least ten times. The gene calls are TRBV14 and TRBJ2-7; D remains unclear. V dropped 6 bases and J dropped 3 bases, with 15 bases sitting between them. From germline, CDR1 is SGHDN and CDR2 FVKESK. The CDR3 consists of 14 residues. CDR3 nucleotide sequence: TGTGCCAGCAGACAATGGACGGTTTTCTACGAGCAGTACTTC. Encoded protein: CASRQWTVFYEQYF.

V gene TRBV12-3 or TRBV12-4 combines with J gene TRBJ2-3; 10 nucleotides match TRBD2. The CDR3 has 15 amino acids. The V segment lost 7 bases and the J segment 5 bases; nucleotides outside the gene matches: 9. CDR3 residues: CASTSSGRGGDTQYF. The CDR3 coding sequence is TGTGCCAGCACCTCTAGCGGGAGAGGCGGAGATACGCAGTATTTT.

This clonotype was detected ten times or more. The J gene is TRBJ2-7, the V gene TRBV28; D unclear. Germline CDR1 and CDR2: MDHEN and SYDVKM. The CDR3 covers 11 residues. V shed 4 bases and J shed 4 bases, with 5 bases lying between them. The chain's CDR3 is CASSYLYEQYF. Here the CDR3 DNA reads TGTGCCAGCAGTTACTTATACGAGCAGTACTTC.

This clonotype came up many times. V usage is TRBV7-9 and J usage is TRBJ2-3; the D is unclear. The V end lost 5 bases, the J end lost 7 bases, and 13 bases lay between the germline ends. The germline gives CDR1 SEHNR, CDR2 FQNEAQ (reference sequence). This CDR3 spans 13 amino acids. The CDR3 nucleotides read TGTGCCAGCAGCCAATTCCTTAGTAATACGCAGTATTTT. It specifies CASSQFLSNTQYF.

This clonotype was seen at least ten times. The chain couples TRBV21-1 to TRBJ2-3; the table's D call TRBD1 went unverified against the DNA. TRBV21-1 is marked as a pseudogene. The CDR3 consists of 17 residues. CDR3 in DNA: TGTGCCAGCAGCAAAGGGGGGACAGGGCCCTTCACAGATACGCAGTATTTT. This translates into CASSKGGTGPFTDTQYF.

The sample holds many counts of this clonotype. V gene TRBV11-3 combines with J gene TRBJ2-7; 11 bases are shared with TRBD2. CDR1 and CDR2 from the germline V gene are SGHNT and YENEEA. V shed 3 bases, J shed 4 bases, and the junction held 5 bases outside the gene matches. The CDR3 contains 15 residues. The CDR3 loop is CASSFTSGRRYEQYF. CDR3 nucleotides: TGTGCCAGCAGCTTCACTAGCGGGAGAAGGTACGAGCAGTACTTC. The entire variable domain, with the rest obtained from reference TRBV11-3 and TRBJ2-7, is as follows: EAGVVQSPRYKIIEKKQPVAFWCNPISGHNTLYWYLQNLGQGPELLIRYENEEAVDDSQLPKDRFSAERLKGVDSTLKIQPAELGDSAVYLCASSFTSGRRYEQYFGPGTRLTVT.

This clonotype was seen ten or more times. The chain links TRBV5-4 to TRBJ2-4; D might be TRBD2 (6 bases). V gave up 3 bases and J gave up 0 bases, with 19 bases separating them. Germline V gene data show CDR1 as SGHNT and CDR2 as YYREEE (reference sequence). The CDR3 sequence is 18 residues long. The CDR3 DNA is TGTGCCAGCAGCTCCCGGATGGGGGGACCAGCAGCCAAAAACATTCAGTACTTC. Its translation: CASSSRMGGPAAKNIQYF.

Ten or more counts support this clonotype. The genes are TRBV24-1 and TRBJ1-1, with D unresolved. V shed 7 bases and J shed 1 base, with 9 bases lying between them. Germline V gene data show CDR1 as KGHDR and CDR2 as SFDVKD. The CDR3 spans 13 residues. The CDR3 reads CATSLTSNTEAFF. The CDR3 coding sequence is TGTGCCACCAGCCTGACATCGAACACTGAAGCTTTCTTT.

This clonotype occurred many times. The chain is built from TRBV6-6 and TRBJ1-4; unclear D gene. Per the germline V gene, CDR1 is MNHNY and CDR2 is SVGAGI (reference sequence). V gave up 5 bases and J gave up 0 bases, with 7 bases separating them. The length of the CDR3 is 14 residues. CDR3 in amino acids: CASSTGTTNEKLFF. The CDR3 coding sequence is TGTGCCAGCAGTACCGGGACAACTAATGAAAAACTGTTTTTT.

There are many counts of this clonotype. The chain employs TRBV15 and TRBJ2-1; D is undetermined. CDR3 length: 12 residues. The V end was cut by 3 bases, the J end by 7 bases, with 7 bases between. In germline, CDR1 is LNHNV, CDR2 YYDKDF (reference sequence). Here the CDR3 reads CATSSWINEQFF. As DNA, the CDR3 is TGTGCCACCAGCAGTTGGATTAATGAGCAGTTCTTC.

In its sample, this clonotype was seen many times. The chain employs TRBV6-6 and TRBJ2-1; D tentatively reads TRBD1 or TRBD2 (5 bases each). The CDR3 is 14 residues long. Per the germline V gene, CDR1 is MNHNY and CDR2 is SVGAGI (reference sequence). The V end lost 4 bases, the J end lost 5 bases, and 12 bases lay between the germline ends. This CDR3 is CASSSGTPDNEQFF. For the CDR3, the DNA is TGTGCCAGCAGTTCCGGGACCCCGGACAATGAGCAGTTCTTC.

This clonotype was detected ten times or more. V and J are TRBV7-2 and TRBJ2-1; D is uncertain. V gave up 2 bases and J gave up 10 bases, with 9 bases separating them. This CDR3 is built from 12 residues. CDR1 SGHTA and CDR2 FQGNSA come from the germline V gene. The CDR3 DNA follows: TGTGCCAGCAGCTTATTGCGGATCGAGCAGTTCTTC. Translation gives CASSLLRIEQFF. The full variable domain, with the rest looked up from reference TRBV7-2 and TRBJ2-1, is GAGVSQSPSNKVTEKGKDVELRCDPISGHTALYWYRQSLGQGLEFLIYFQGNSAPDKSGLPSDRFSAERTGGSVSTLTIQRTQQEDSAVYLCASSLLRIEQFFGPGTRLTVL.

This clonotype occurred many times. This rearrangement joins TRBV20-1 to TRBJ2-6; no definite D call. The V and J ends lost 5 bases and 0 bases respectively, with 11 bases between them. The CDR3 length is 15 residues. Germline V lookup: CDR1 DFQATT, CDR2 SNEGSKA (reference sequence). The CDR3 here is CSAPIDFSGANVLTF. In nucleotides, the CDR3 is TGCAGTGCTCCCATAGATTTCTCTGGGGCCAACGTCCTGACTTTC.

A word on this clonotype: A much larger clone lies one base from this, so it may be a read error. The rearrangement uses TRBV4-2 and TRBJ2-7; the D gene is possibly TRBD2 (5 bases). V gave up 0 bases and J gave up 8 bases, with 20 bases separating them. CDR3 length: 16 amino acids. Germline loops: CDR1 LGHNA, CDR2 YNFKEQ. CDR3 bases: TGTGCCAGCAGCCAAGACGTACTAGGCTCCTCGACCCAGCAGTACTTC. The encoded protein is CASSQDVLGSSTQQYF.

There are many counts of this clonotype. This sequence joins TRBV7-8 and TRBJ2-1, with D perhaps matching TRBD1 (7 bases). CDR1 is SGHVS and CDR2 is FQNEAQ in the germline V gene. V was clipped by 5 bases and J by 1 base, with 12 bases between them. The length of the CDR3 is 15 residues. CDR3 sequence reads: CASSGPGGSYNEQFF. CDR3 sequence (DNA): TGTGCCAGCAGCGGTCCAGGGGGGTCCTACAATGAGCAGTTCTTC. The complete variable domain, with remaining parts taken from reference TRBV7-8 and TRBJ2-1, reads GAGVSQSPRYKVAKRGQDVALRCDPISGHVSLFWYQQALGQGPEFLTYFQNEAQLDKSGLPSDRFFAERPEGSVSTLKIQRTQQEDSAVYLCASSGPGGSYNEQFFGPGTRLTVL.

The sample holds many counts of this clonotype. The chain couples TRBV30 to TRBJ1-1; 7 positions match TRBD1. CDR3 length: 13 amino acids. Germline CDR1 is GTSNPN and CDR2 is SVGIG (reference sequence). Losses at the gene ends were 1 base for V and 3 bases for J; bases not matched to a gene: 2. The CDR3 sequence: CAWSGQGDTEAFF. In DNA form, the CDR3 reads TGTGCCTGGAGTGGACAGGGCGACACTGAAGCTTTCTTT. The full variable domain, rest sourced from reference TRBV30 and TRBJ1-1, is SQTIHQWPATLVQPVGSPLSLECTVEGTSNPNLYWYRQAAGRGLQLLFYSVGIGQISSEVPQNLSASRPQDRQFILSSKKLLLSDSGFYLCAWSGQGDTEAFFGQGTRLTVV.

The J gene is TRBJ2-1, the V gene TRBV4-1; no reliable D call. The CDR3 loop spans 14 amino acids. V shed 0 bases and J shed 8 bases, with 11 bases lying between them. Germline V CDR1 and CDR2: MGHRA, YSYEKL. DNA of the CDR3: TGCGCCAGCAGCCAAGATAACTCCCTAGATGAGCAGTTCTTC. It yields the protein CASSQDNSLDEQFF.

There are many counts of this clonotype. The chain joins TRBV19 to TRBJ2-1; 8 nucleotides agree with TRBD2. After removal of 3 bases from V and 8 bases from J, the junction contained 9 bases not matched to a gene. The CDR3 is 15 residues long. Germline V gene data show CDR1 as LNHDA and CDR2 as SQIVND (reference sequence). As DNA, the CDR3 is TGTGCCAGTAGTATCCAAGCGGGGGCCCCCCATGAGCAGTTCTTC. It translates to CASSIQAGAPHEQFF.

This clonotype appeared a few times. This rearrangement joins TRBV7-3 to TRBJ2-3; D not certain. Deletions cut 1 base from V and 4 bases from J, with 6 bases between. CDR3 length equals 13 residues. CDR1 SGHTA and CDR2 FQGTGA come from the germline V gene. The CDR3 reads CASSLSLPDTQYF. The CDR3 region has the DNA TGTGCCAGCAGCTTAAGTCTGCCAGATACGCAGTATTTT.

This clonotype has more than one count but fewer than ten. The V call is TRBV7-9, the J call TRBJ2-4; D gene unclear. The CDR3 is made up of 15 amino acids. CDR1 is SEHNR, CDR2 FQNEAQ, per germline (reference sequence). V was trimmed by 5 bases and J by 1 base, leaving 12 bases between them. CDR3 protein: CASSPDLGAKNIQYF. DNA for the CDR3: TGTGCCAGCAGCCCCGATCTAGGGGCCAAAAACATTCAGTACTTC. Combining the CDR3 with reference TRBV7-9 and TRBJ2-4 gives the whole variable domain DTGVSQNPRHKITKRGQNVTFRCDPISEHNRLYWYRQTLGQGPEFLTYFQNEAQLEKSRLLSDRFSAERPKGSFSTLEIQRTEQGDSAMYLCASSPDLGAKNIQYFGAGTRLSVL.

There are many counts of this clonotype. The chain is built from TRBV9 and TRBJ2-7; tentative D call: TRBD2 (6 bases). CDR3 length: 15 residues. Trimming shortened V by 7 bases and J by 7 bases, and 24 bases separated the two germline ends. In germline, CDR1 is SGDLS, CDR2 YYNGEE. CDR3 protein: CASGGGPGLGREQYF. DNA of the CDR3: TGTGCCAGCGGGGGAGGACCGGGACTGGGTCGAGAGCAGTACTTC.

This clonotype was seen many times. The chain joins TRBV20-1 to TRBJ2-7, with 7 positions matching TRBD2. Germline trimming cut 1 base from V and 4 bases from J; bases unmatched to any gene: 10. The CDR3 is 15 amino acids. Germline V gene sequence: CDR1 DFQATT, CDR2 SNEGSKA (reference sequence). CDR3 coding DNA: TGCAGTGCTAGAGCGGGGGGACTTCACCTATACGAGCAGTACTTC. It is translated as CSARAGGLHLYEQYF.

This clonotype was picked up many times. The CDR3 DNA reads as TGTGCCAGCAGCTTAGATAGCACAGCTAACTATGGCTACACCTTC. Translating it yields CASSLDSTANYGYTF. The chain recombines TRBV11-3 with TRBJ1-2; D is ambiguous. Germline CDR1 is SGHNT and CDR2 is YENEEA. The CDR3 has 15 residues. Deletions cut 0 bases from V and 0 bases from J, with 8 bases between.

This clonotype was detected a few times. This sequence joins TRBV24-1 and TRBJ2-1, with 9 nucleotides matching TRBD2. Germline V gene data show CDR1 as KGHDR and CDR2 as SFDVKD. Trimming removed 5 bases from V and 7 bases from J; junction bases left unmatched: 5. There are 14 residues in the CDR3. The CDR3 DNA sequence: TGTGCCACCAGTGGAGCGGGGGGCATGAATGAGCAGTTCTTC. This gives the protein CATSGAGGMNEQFF.